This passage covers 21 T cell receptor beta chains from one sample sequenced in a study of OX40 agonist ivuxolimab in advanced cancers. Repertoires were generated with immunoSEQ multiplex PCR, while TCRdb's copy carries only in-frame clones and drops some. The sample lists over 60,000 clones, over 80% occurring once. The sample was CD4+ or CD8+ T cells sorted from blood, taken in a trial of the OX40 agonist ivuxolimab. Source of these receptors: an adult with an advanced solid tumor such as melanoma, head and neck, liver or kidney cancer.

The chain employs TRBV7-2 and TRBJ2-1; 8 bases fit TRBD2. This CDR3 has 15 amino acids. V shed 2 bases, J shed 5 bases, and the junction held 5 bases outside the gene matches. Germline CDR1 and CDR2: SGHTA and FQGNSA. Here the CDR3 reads CASSLSGGAHNEQFF. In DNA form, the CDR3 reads TGTGCCAGCAGCTTATCGGGGGGGGCCCACAATGAGCAGTTCTTC.

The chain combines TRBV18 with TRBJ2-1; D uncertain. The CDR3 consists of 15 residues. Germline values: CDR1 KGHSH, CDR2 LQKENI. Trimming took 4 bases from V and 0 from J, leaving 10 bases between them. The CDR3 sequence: CASSRSRSSYNEQFF. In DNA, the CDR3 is TGTGCCAGCTCACGCTCTAGGAGCTCCTACAATGAGCAGTTCTTC. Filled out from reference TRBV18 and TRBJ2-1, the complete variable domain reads NAGVMQNPRHLVRRRGQEARLRCSPMKGHSHVYWYRQLPEEGLKFMVYLQKENIIDESGMPKERFSAEFPKEGPSILRIQQVVRGDSAAYFCASSRSRSSYNEQFFGPGTRLTVL.

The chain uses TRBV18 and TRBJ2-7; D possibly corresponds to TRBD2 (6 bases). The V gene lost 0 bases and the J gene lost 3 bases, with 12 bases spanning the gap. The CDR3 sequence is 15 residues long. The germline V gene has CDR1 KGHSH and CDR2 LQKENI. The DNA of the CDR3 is TGTGCCAGCTCACCACCAGGCGGGGCAATCTACGAGCAGTACTTC. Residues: CASSPPGGAIYEQYF. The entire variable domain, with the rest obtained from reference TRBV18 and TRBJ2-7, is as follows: NAGVMQNPRHLVRRRGQEARLRCSPMKGHSHVYWYRQLPEEGLKFMVYLQKENIIDESGMPKERFSAEFPKEGPSILRIQQVVRGDSAAYFCASSPPGGAIYEQYFGPGTRLTVT.

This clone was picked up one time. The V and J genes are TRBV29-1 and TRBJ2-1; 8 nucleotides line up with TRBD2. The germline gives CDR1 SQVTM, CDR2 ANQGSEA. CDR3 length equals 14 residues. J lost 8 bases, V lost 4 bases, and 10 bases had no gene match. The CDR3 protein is CSVARSGSIHEQFF. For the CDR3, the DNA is TGCAGCGTTGCCCGAAGCGGGAGTATCCATGAGCAGTTCTTC.

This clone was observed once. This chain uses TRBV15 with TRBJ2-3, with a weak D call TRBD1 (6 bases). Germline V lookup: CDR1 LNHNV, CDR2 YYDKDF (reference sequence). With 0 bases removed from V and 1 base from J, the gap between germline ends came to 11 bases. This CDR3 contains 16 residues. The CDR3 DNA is TGTGCCACCAGCAGAGATAGACAGGCGGGCACAGATACGCAGTATTTT. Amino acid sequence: CATSRDRQAGTDTQYF.

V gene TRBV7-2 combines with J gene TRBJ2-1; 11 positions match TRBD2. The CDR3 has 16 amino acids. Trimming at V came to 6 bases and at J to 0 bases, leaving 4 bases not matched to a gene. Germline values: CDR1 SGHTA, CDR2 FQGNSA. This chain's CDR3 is CASSTSGGRSYNEQFF. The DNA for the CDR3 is TGTGCCAGCAGTACTAGCGGGGGCCGCTCCTACAATGAGCAGTTCTTC.

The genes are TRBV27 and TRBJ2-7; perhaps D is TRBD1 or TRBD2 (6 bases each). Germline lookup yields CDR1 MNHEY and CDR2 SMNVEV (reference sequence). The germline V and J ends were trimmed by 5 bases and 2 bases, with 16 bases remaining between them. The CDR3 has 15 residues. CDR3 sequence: CASSPHGGQAYEQYF. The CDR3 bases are TGTGCCAGCAGTCCACATGGGGGGCAAGCCTACGAGCAGTACTTC.

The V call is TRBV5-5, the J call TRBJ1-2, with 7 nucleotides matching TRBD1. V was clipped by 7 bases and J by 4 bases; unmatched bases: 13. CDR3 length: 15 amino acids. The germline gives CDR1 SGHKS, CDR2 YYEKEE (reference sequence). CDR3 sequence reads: CASSRGAGFGYGYTF. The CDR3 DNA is TGTGCCAGCTCCAGGGGGGCGGGATTCGGCTATGGCTACACCTTC.

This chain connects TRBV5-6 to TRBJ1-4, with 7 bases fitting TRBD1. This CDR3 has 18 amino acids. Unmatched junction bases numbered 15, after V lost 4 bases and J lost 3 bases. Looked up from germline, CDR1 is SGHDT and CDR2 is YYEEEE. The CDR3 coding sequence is TGTGCCAGCAGCCCGAGTATTGGAGGGGGCGCACCTAATGAAAAACTGTTTTTT. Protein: CASSPSIGGGAPNEKLFF.

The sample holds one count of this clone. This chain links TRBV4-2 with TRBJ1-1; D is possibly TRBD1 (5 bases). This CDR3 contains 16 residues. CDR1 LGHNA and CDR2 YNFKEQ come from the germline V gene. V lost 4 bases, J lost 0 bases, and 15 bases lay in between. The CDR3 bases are TGTGCCAGCAGCCCTGGAGACAGAGGGGTGAACACTGAAGCTTTCTTT. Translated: CASSPGDRGVNTEAFF.

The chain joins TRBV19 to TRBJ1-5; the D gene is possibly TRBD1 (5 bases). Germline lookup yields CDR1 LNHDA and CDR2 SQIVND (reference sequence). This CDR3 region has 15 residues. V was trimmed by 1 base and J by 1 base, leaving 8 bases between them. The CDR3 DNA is TGTGCCAGTAGTATAGGGCAGGGAAGCAATCAGCCCCAGCATTTT. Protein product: CASSIGQGSNQPQHF.

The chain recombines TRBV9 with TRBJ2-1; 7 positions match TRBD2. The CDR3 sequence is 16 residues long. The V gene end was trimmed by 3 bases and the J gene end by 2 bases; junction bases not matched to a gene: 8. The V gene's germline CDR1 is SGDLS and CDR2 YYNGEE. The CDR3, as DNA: TGTGCCAGCAGCGGGGCTTCGGGACTACCCTACAATGAGCAGTTCTTC. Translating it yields CASSGASGLPYNEQFF.

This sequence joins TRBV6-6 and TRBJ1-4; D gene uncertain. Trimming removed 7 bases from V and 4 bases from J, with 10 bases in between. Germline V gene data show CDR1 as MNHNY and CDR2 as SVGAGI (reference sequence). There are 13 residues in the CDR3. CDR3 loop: CASTPLLNEKLFF. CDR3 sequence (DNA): TGTGCCAGCACACCCCTCCTTAATGAAAAACTGTTTTTT.

CDR3 DNA sequence: TGCGCCAGCAGCCAAGATGGAACACCTACTATCTATGGCTACACCTTC. Residues: CASSQDGTPTIYGYTF. The chain combines TRBV4-3 with TRBJ1-2, with D uncertain. Germline V CDR1 and CDR2: LGHNA, YSLEER. The length of the CDR3 is 16 residues. Trimming removed 0 bases from V and 4 bases from J, with 15 bases in between.

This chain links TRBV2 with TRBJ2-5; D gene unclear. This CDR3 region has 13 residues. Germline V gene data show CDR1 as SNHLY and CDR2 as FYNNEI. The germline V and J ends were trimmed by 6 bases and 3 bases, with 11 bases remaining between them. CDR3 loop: CASSARAEETQYF. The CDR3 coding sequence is TGTGCCAGCAGCGCACGGGCGGAAGAGACCCAGTACTTC.

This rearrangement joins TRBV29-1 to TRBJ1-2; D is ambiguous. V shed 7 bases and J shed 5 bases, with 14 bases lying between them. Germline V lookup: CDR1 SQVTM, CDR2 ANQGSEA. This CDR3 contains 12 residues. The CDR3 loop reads CSDQDGLYGYTF. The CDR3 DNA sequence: TGCAGCGACCAGGACGGGCTATATGGCTACACCTTC.

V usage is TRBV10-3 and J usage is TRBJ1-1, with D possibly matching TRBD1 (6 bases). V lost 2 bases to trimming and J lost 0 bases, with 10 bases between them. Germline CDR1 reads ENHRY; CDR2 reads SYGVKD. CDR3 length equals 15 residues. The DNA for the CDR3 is TGTGCCATCAGTGAGAGACAGGTAATGAACACTGAAGCTTTCTTT. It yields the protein CAISERQVMNTEAFF.

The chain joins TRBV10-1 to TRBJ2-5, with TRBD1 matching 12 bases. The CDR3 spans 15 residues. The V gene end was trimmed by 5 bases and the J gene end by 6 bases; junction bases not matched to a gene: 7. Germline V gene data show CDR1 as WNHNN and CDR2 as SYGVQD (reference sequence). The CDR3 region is CASSPGTGGGKTQYF. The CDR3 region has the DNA TGCGCCAGCAGTCCCGGGACAGGGGGCGGAAAGACCCAGTACTTC.

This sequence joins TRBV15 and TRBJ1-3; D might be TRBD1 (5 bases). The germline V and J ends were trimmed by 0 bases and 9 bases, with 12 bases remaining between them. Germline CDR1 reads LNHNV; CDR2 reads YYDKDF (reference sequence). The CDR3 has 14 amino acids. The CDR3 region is CATSRDPWGSTIYF. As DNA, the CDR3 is TGTGCCACCAGCAGAGATCCGTGGGGCAGCACCATATATTTT.

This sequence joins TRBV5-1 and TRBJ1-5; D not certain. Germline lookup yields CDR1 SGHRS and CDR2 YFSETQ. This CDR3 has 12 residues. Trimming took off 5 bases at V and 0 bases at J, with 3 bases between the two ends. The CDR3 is CASSYSNQPQHF. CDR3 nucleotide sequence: TGCGCCAGCAGTTATAGCAATCAGCCCCAGCATTTT.

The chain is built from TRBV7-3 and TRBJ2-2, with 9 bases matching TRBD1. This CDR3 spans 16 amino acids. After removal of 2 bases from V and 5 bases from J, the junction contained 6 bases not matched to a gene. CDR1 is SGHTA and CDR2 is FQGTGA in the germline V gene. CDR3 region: CASSLGGQGFTGELFF. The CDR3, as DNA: TGTGCCAGCAGCTTAGGGGGACAGGGTTTTACCGGGGAGCTGTTTTTT.